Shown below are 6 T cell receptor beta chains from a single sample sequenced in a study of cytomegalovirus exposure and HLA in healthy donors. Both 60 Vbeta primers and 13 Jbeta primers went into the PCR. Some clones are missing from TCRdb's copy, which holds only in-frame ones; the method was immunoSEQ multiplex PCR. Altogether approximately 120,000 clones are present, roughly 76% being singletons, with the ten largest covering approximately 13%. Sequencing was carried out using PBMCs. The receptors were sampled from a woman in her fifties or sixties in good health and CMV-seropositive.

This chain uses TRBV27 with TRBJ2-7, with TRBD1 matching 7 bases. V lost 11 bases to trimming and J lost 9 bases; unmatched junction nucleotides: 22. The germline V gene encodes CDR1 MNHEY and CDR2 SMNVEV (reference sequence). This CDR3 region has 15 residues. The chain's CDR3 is CAGGGTGALHTRQYF. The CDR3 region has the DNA TGTGCCGGCGGCGGCACAGGGGCTCTTCATACAAGGCAGTACTTC.

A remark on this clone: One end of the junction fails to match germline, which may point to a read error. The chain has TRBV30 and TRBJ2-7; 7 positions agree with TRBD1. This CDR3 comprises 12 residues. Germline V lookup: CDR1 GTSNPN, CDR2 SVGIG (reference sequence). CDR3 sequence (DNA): TGTGCCTGGAGTGTAGGGGGCGCCCGCCAGGACTTC. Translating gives CAWSVGGARQDF.

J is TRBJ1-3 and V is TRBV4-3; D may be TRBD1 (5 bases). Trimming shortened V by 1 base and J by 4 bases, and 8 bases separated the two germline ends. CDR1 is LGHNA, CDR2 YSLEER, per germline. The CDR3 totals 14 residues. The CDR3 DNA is TGCGCCAGCAGCCAAGGGACAACAGGAAACACCATATATTTT. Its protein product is CASSQGTTGNTIYF.

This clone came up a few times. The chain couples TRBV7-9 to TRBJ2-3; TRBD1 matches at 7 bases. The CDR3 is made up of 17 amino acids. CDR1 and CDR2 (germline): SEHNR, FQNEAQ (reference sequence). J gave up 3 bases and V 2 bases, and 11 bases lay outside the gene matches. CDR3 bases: TGTGCCAGCAGCTTAATAGTAGGTGACAGGGCGACAGATACGCAGTATTTT. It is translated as CASSLIVGDRATDTQYF.

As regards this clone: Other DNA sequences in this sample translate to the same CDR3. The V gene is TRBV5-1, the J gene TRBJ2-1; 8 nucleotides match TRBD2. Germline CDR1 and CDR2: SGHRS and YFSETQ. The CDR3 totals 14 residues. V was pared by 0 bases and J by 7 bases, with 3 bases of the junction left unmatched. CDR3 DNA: TGCGCCAGCAGCTTGGCGGGGGGGCAAAATGAGCAGTTCTTC. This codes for CASSLAGGQNEQFF.

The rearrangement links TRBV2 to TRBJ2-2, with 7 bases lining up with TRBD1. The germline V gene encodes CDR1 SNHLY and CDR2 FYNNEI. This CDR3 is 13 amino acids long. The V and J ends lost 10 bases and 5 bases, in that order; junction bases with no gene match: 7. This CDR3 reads CATGQDVTGELFF. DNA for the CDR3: TGTGCCACCGGACAGGATGTGACCGGGGAGCTGTTTTTT. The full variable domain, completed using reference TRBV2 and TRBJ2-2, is EPEVTQTPSHQVTQMGQEVILRCVPISNHLYFYWYRQILGQKVEFLVSFYNNEISEKSEIFDDQFSVERPDGSNFTLKIRSTKLEDSAMYFCATGQDVTGELFFGEGSRLTVL.